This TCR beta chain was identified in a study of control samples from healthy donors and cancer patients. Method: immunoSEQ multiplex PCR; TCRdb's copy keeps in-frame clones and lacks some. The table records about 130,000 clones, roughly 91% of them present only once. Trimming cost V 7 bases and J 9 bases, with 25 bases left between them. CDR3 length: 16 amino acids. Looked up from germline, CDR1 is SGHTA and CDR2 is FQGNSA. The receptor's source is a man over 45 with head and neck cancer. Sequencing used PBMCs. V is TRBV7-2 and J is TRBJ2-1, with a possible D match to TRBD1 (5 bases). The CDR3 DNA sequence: TGTGCCAGCACCCCGGCAGGGTTATGGGGTACTGGTGAGCAGTTCTTC. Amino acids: CASTPAGLWGTGEQFF.